The 15 T cell receptor beta chains below come from one sample, sequenced in a study of T cells in Graves' hyperthyroidism and ophthalmopathy. Amplification yielded TCR beta CDR3 regions, with RNA transcripts as the source. The HTBI primer set was used in a first-round RT-PCR of the TCR CDR3. Each CDR3 protein gets one entry after TCRdb re-called the multiplex PCR reads with MiXCR. This sample carries approximately 400,000 distinct CDR3 sequences, 15% of them seen once, and the ten largest clones take 32%. The specimen was blood. Receptor source: a woman younger than 45 with Graves' hyperthyroidism.

Of note for this clonotype: A read error is possible here, since a much larger clone lies one base away. This rearrangement joins TRBV7-9 to TRBJ2-5; 8 bases align to TRBD1. Germline lookup yields CDR1 SEHNR and CDR2 FQNEAQ (reference sequence). The J segment lost 4 bases and the V segment lost 7 bases, leaving 11 bases of the junction unmatched. This CDR3 region has 15 residues. The CDR3 here is CASNQRTGRGETQYF. The CDR3 DNA reads as TGTGCCAGCAACCAAAGGACAGGGCGAGGAGAGACCCAGTACTTC.

This clonotype showed up just a few times. The chain carries TRBV20-1 and TRBJ1-1; D not certain. Germline V gene data show CDR1 as DFQATT and CDR2 as SNEGSKA (reference sequence). V was trimmed by 6 bases and J by 0 bases, leaving 11 bases between them. CDR3 length equals 13 residues. CDR3 residues: CSALDEMNTEAFF. The DNA of the CDR3 is TGCAGTGCATTGGACGAAATGAACACTGAAGCTTTCTTT.

V is TRBV6-1 and J is TRBJ1-1; the D gene is possibly TRBD1 (6 bases). Germline loops: CDR1 MNHNS, CDR2 SASEGT. The CDR3 runs 16 residues. V lost 3 bases and J 5 bases, leaving 19 bases between the germline ends. DNA of the CDR3: TGTGCCAGCAGTGAGGGGTTGGGCAGGGGAAAGACTGAAGCTTTCTTT. Its translation is CASSEGLGRGKTEAFF.

This chain uses TRBV20-1 with TRBJ2-5; 9 bases line up with TRBD1. V was pared by 6 bases and J by 4 bases, with 9 bases of the junction left unmatched. The CDR3 totals 14 residues. Germline V lookup: CDR1 DFQATT, CDR2 SNEGSKA (reference sequence). The CDR3 bases are TGCAGTGCGGGGGACAGGGCCGGGGGAGAGACCCAGTACTTC. As protein: CSAGDRAGGETQYF.

As for this clonotype: A clone one base away is much larger, so this may be a read error. The CDR3, as DNA: TGTGCCAGCAGTTCCGACCCCGTGGGGATCTACGAGCAGTACTTC. This sequence encodes CASSSDPVGIYEQYF. The genes are TRBV12-3 or TRBV12-4 and TRBJ2-7, with D uncertain. The ends were cut back, 4 bases at V and 3 bases at J, with 16 bases in the middle. The CDR3 is 15 residues long.

This clonotype was found many times. J is TRBJ2-7 and V is TRBV4-2; unclear D gene. From germline, CDR1 is LGHNA and CDR2 YNFKEQ. The CDR3 loop spans 11 amino acids. In DNA form, the CDR3 reads TGTGCTAAAGACGGCATCTACGAGCAGTACTTC. Amino acid sequence: CAKDGIYEQYF.

This clonotype was picked up many times. In nucleotides, the CDR3 is TGTGCCTGGAGTACGGGCGGTAATGAAAAACTGTTTTTT. As protein: CAWSTGGNEKLFF. The rearrangement uses TRBV30 and TRBJ1-4, with D unclear. This CDR3 contains 13 residues. Trimming removed 2 bases from V and 4 bases from J, with 8 bases in between. CDR1 is GTSNPN, CDR2 SVGIG, per germline (reference sequence).

This chain links TRBV6-1 with TRBJ2-3; either TRBD1 or TRBD2 may fit D (5 bases each). Between the trimmed V and J ends, which lost 8 bases and 4 bases, there was a span of 25 bases. The CDR3 has 17 amino acids. Germline-derived CDR1 and CDR2 are MNHNS and SASEGT. In DNA, the CDR3 is TGTGCCAGCGCCCGTAGGCCCGGGACCTCTTCCGCAGATACGCAGTATTTT. As protein: CASARRPGTSSADTQYF.

This clonotype was counted at least ten times. The chain employs TRBV3-1 and TRBJ2-3, with 7 bases matching TRBD2. This CDR3 spans 13 amino acids. CDR1 LGHDT and CDR2 YNNKEL come from the germline V gene (reference sequence). With V trimmed by 7 bases and J by 4 bases, 5 bases remained unmatched. In DNA, the CDR3 is TGTGCCAGCATTGGCGGGAGCCCAGATACGCAGTATTTT. This gives the protein CASIGGSPDTQYF.

This clonotype was seen at least ten times. The chain recombines TRBV12-3 or TRBV12-4 with TRBJ2-3; a weak D match, TRBD1 (6 bases). This CDR3 has 14 amino acids. Trimming removed 5 bases at V and 1 base at J, with 10 bases between. CDR3 amino acids: CASSATGRTDTQYF. The CDR3, as DNA: TGTGCCAGCAGTGCGACAGGCCGCACAGATACGCAGTATTTT.

The chain combines TRBV12-3 or TRBV12-4 with TRBJ1-2; 8 nucleotides agree with TRBD1. The V segment lost 3 bases and the J segment 6 bases; nucleotides outside the gene matches: 6. The CDR3 is made up of 14 amino acids. CDR3 amino acids: CASSFQGARHGYTF. As DNA, the CDR3 is TGTGCCAGCAGTTTTCAGGGGGCTAGGCATGGCTACACCTTC.

In this sample, this clonotype turned up many times. V gene TRBV6-2 or TRBV6-3 combines with J gene TRBJ2-7; 14 positions match TRBD2. This CDR3 region has 17 residues. In germline, CDR1 is MNHEY, CDR2 SVGEGT. Trimming removed 4 bases from V and 7 bases from J; junction bases left unmatched: 12. The CDR3 nucleotides are TGTGCCAGCAGTTCCTATCCCGGGACTAGCGGGAGTGATGAGCAGTACTTC. Protein: CASSSYPGTSGSDEQYF.

This clonotype has ten or more counts. The chain employs TRBV20-1 and TRBJ2-2; 15 bases agree with TRBD2. Trimming took 5 bases from V and 6 from J; bases not matched to a gene: 7. The CDR3 length is 16 residues. Germline CDR1 reads DFQATT; CDR2 reads SNEGSKA (reference sequence). The CDR3 DNA reads TGCAGTGCTGCCGGGACTAGCGGGAGGCGGGCCGGGGAGCTGTTTTTT. Translated, it gives CSAAGTSGRRAGELFF.

The chain joins TRBV30 to TRBJ1-5; perhaps TRBD1 as D (5 bases). V shed 0 bases and J shed 6 bases, with 9 bases lying between them. CDR3 size: 13 residues. Germline loops: CDR1 GTSNPN, CDR2 SVGIG (reference sequence). The CDR3 bases are TGTGCCTGGAGTGTGGGGGGTACTCAGCCCCAGCATTTT. Its translation is CAWSVGGTQPQHF.

This clonotype came up many times. The V and J genes are TRBV18 and TRBJ2-1; 9 nucleotides align to TRBD1. The CDR3 is 14 amino acids. From germline, CDR1 is KGHSH and CDR2 LQKENI. After removal of 3 bases from V and 10 bases from J, the junction contained 7 bases not matched to a gene. CDR3 nucleotide sequence: TGTGCCAGCTCACCTCCGGGACAGGGCCCCGAGCAGTTCTTC. It codes for CASSPPGQGPEQFF.